The source of this TCR beta chain is a study of T cell changes during pregnancy in multiple sclerosis. This clone was observed a single time. This CDR3 spans 15 amino acids. Germline CDR1 and CDR2: MGHRA and YSYEKL. J gave up 4 bases and V 1 base, and 6 bases lay outside the gene matches. Here immunoSEQ multiplex PCR was the method, and the copy in TCRdb shows in-frame clones only, minus some. The sample shows approximately 69,000 clones, roughly 92% of them seen only once. The clonotype comes from a female donor in good health, enrolled as a control in a pregnancy study. The V and J genes are TRBV4-1 and TRBJ2-7; 8 bases are shared with TRBD1. The sequences come from peripheral blood, collected in the second trimester of pregnancy. The chain's CDR3 is CASSQGEDRVYEQYF. DNA for the CDR3: TGCGCCAGCAGCCAAGGAGAGGACAGGGTGTACGAGCAGTACTTC.